The subject of this entry is one TCR beta chain. The sample belongs to a study of shared clonotypes between healthy human individuals. V dropped 2 bases and J dropped 5; count of bases not matched to a gene: 7. CDR1 and CDR2 from the germline V gene are SGHNT and YYREEE (reference sequence). The CDR3 loop spans 15 amino acids. Repertoires were generated with immunoSEQ multiplex PCR, while TCRdb's copy carries only in-frame clones and drops some. The sample includes roughly 1,500,000 clones, 95% to 99% of them seen just once. J is TRBJ2-3 and V is TRBV5-4; 8 nucleotides match TRBD1. The source of this sequence is a young man in good health. Sequences were obtained from naive CD4+ T cells sorted from blood. Stated subset: CD45RA+ positively selected. This CDR3 is CASSFRGLAGDTQYF. CDR3 sequence (DNA): TGTGCCAGCAGCTTCAGGGGGCTAGCTGGAGATACGCAGTATTTT.